This T cell receptor (beta chain) was documented in a study of blood T cells in healthy people across ages. Study information: Capturing about one barcoded beta molecule per two T cells was achieved by template switching. General study findings and limits: Donors of long life had a larger count of naive CD4+ cells and greater diversity than aged donors.

A J-beta primer mix and a sample-barcoded 5' primer were used in a second PCR of roughly 6 to 11 cycles. MiXCR was run by TCRdb on the 5' RACE reads, yielding one entry per CDR3 protein. The sample contains roughly 1.5 million distinct CDR3 sequences, 40% to 45% of which appear only once. The donors, all healthy, were Caucasians living in Russia, aged 6 to 90. Total RNA amounts of at least 6 micrograms were extracted per sample. A note on this clonotype: Its antigen remains unidentified.

The specimen sequenced was blood. The TCR originated in a woman younger than 30 in good health.

The DNA for the CDR3 is TGTGCCAGCGTGCACGACAGGGTCCTCTCCTACAATGAGCAGTTCTTC. Its protein is CASVHDRVLSYNEQFF. This sequence joins TRBV7-2 and TRBJ2-1; 7 positions match TRBD1. Losses at the gene ends were 8 bases for V and 0 bases for J; bases not matched to a gene: 10. This CDR3 spans 16 amino acids. Germline loops: CDR1 SGHTA, CDR2 FQGNSA.